The rows below give T cell receptor beta chains drawn from one sample of a study of radiotherapy plus CTLA-4 blockade in lung cancer. The assay was immunoSEQ multiplex PCR, and TCRdb's table has in-frame clones only and misses some. The sample lists 100,000 or so clones, approximately 80% occurring once. The source material was peripheral blood, sampled from a patient treated with radiotherapy plus ipilimumab. The source of these receptors is a human donor with non-small cell lung cancer that progressed on radiotherapy plus ipilimumab. CDR3s include the opening cysteine and the closing phenylalanine or tryptophan. Each record gives: clone size, J gene, CDR3 length, D gene, V gene, CDR3 protein, CDR3 DNA. D genes are given only for firm matches. Some rows mark clone size as missing; the rest say once, few, many or name a class of expanded clone.

NA	TRBJ2-3	13	NA	TRBV6-1	CASCSGFSDTQYF	TGTGCCAGCTGTTCAGGGTTTTCAGATACGCAGTATTTT
once	TRBJ2-1	16	TRBD2	TRBV19	CASSILAGGPEDEQFF	TGTGCCAGTAGTATCCTAGCGGGAGGACCGGAGGATGAGCAGTTCTTC
few	TRBJ2-6	16	NA	TRBV5-4	CASSLVLSAGANVLTF	TGTGCCAGCAGCTTGGTTCTGAGCGCTGGGGCCAACGTCCTGACTTTC
NA	TRBJ2-2	15	TRBD1	TRBV30	CAWSVGQGGTGELFF	TGTGCCTGGAGTGTAGGACAGGGTGGCACCGGGGAGCTGTTTTTT
NA	TRBJ2-7	14	TRBD1	TRBV6-6	CASSSTTQGYEQYF	TGTGCCAGCAGTTCCACAACACAGGGGTACGAGCAGTACTTC
NA	TRBJ1-2	12	NA	TRBV30	CAWSVGVSGYTF	TGTGCCTGGAGTGTGGGGGTTAGCGGCTACACCTTC
NA	TRBJ2-7	14	TRBD2	TRBV19	CASSPSGISYEQYF	TGTGCCAGTAGTCCTAGCGGAATCTCCTACGAGCAGTACTTC
NA	TRBJ2-7	12	NA	TRBV30	CAWSSQESEQYF	TGTGCCTGGAGTAGCCAAGAATCCGAGCAGTACTTC
NA	TRBJ2-7	14	TRBD1	TRBV2	CASRYWDSSYEQYF	TGTGCCAGCAGATACTGGGACAGCTCCTACGAGCAGTACTTC
NA	TRBJ1-1	13	NA	TRBV6-6	CASSLVTGTEAFF	TGTGCCAGCAGTTTAGTAACGGGGACTGAAGCTTTCTTT
NA	TRBJ1-2	13	NA	TRBV27	CASSIRQSYGYTF	TGTGCCAGCAGCATTAGACAGAGCTATGGCTACACCTTC
NA	TRBJ2-2	13	NA	TRBV6-5	CASRDTNTGELFF	TGTGCCAGCCGGGACACGAACACCGGGGAGCTGTTTTTT
NA	TRBJ2-5	15	NA	TRBV29-1	CSVEVSPGYQETQYF	TGCAGCGTTGAGGTCTCACCCGGATACCAAGAGACCCAGTACTTC
NA	TRBJ1-5	16	NA	TRBV4-1	CASSQEGGPGNQPQHF	TGCGCCAGCAGCCAAGAAGGAGGCCCGGGTAATCAGCCCCAGCATTTT
once	TRBJ2-3	14	TRBD1	TRBV6-1	CASSETGGADTQYF	TGTGCCAGCAGTGAAACAGGGGGCGCAGATACGCAGTATTTT
NA	TRBJ2-5	15	TRBD2	TRBV27	CASSLSVAGRETQYF	TGTGCCAGCAGTTTGTCGGTAGCGGGACGGGAGACCCAGTACTTC
NA	TRBJ1-1	14	TRBD1	TRBV5-1	CASSPGTGLTEAFF	TGCGCCAGCAGCCCGGGGACAGGTCTGACTGAAGCTTTCTTT
NA	TRBJ2-3	16	TRBD2	TRBV30	CAWSAGTSGSTDTQYF	TGTGCCTGGAGTGCCGGGACTAGCGGGAGCACAGATACGCAGTATTTT
NA	TRBJ1-2	16	NA	TRBV25-1	CASSPIAPGSNYGYTF	TGTGCCAGCAGTCCAATCGCGCCCGGGAGTAACTATGGCTACACCTTC